This T cell receptor beta chain comes out of a study of OX40 agonist ivuxolimab in advanced cancers. Overall study context: Six ivuxolimab dose levels, 0.01 to 10 mg/kg, were given intravenously every 2 weeks.

Points on this clone: Its cognate antigen is unknown.

Whole-study findings and limits: Clonal expansion among partial responders at 0.1-3.0 mg/kg ranked near the lowest.

Measured with immunoSEQ multiplex PCR; TCRdb has only the in-frame clones, and not every one. The sample carries fewer than 85,000 clones, around 92% recorded once. Germline V gene data show CDR1 as SGHRS and CDR2 as YFSETQ. The CDR3 covers 16 residues. V was clipped by 4 bases and J by 4 bases, with 19 bases between them. Patients with autoimmune history or systemic immunosuppression were excluded. The source material was CD4+ or CD8+ T cells sorted from blood, sampled in a trial of the OX40 agonist ivuxolimab. The source of this sequence is an adult with an advanced solid tumor such as melanoma, head and neck, liver or kidney cancer. The chain links TRBV5-1 to TRBJ2-3, with D possibly TRBD1 on 5 matching bases. The CDR3 sequence: CASSPPVGQGPDTQYF. The CDR3 region has the DNA TGCGCCAGCAGCCCGCCCGTCGGACAAGGCCCAGATACGCAGTATTTT.